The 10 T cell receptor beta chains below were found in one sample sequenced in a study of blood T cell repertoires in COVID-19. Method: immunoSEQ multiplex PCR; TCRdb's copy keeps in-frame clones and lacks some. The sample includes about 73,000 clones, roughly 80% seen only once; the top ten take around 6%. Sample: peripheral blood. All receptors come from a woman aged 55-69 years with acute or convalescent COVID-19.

CDR3 coding DNA: TGCAGCGTTGGGGGACAGGAAAACTATGGCTACACCTTC. Amino acid sequence: CSVGGQENYGYTF. This chain connects TRBV29-1 to TRBJ1-2; 8 bases match TRBD1. Per germline, CDR1 SQVTM and CDR2 ANQGSEA. The CDR3 is 13 amino acids. V was clipped by 4 bases and J by 2 bases; unmatched bases: 3. Supplemented by reference TRBV29-1 and TRBJ1-2, the full variable domain reads SAVISQKPSRDICQRGTSLTIQCQVDSQVTMMFWYRQQPGQSLTLIATANQGSEATYESGFVIDKFPISRPNLTFSTLTVSNMSPEDSSIYLCSVGGQENYGYTFGSGTRLTVV.

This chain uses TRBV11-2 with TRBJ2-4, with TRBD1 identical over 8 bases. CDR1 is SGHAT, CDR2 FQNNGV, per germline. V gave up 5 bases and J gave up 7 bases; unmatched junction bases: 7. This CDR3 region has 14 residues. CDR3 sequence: CASSPRQGRNIQYF. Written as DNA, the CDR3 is TGTGCCAGCAGCCCTCGACAGGGGAGGAACATTCAGTACTTC. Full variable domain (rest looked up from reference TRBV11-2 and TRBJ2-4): EAGVAQSPRYKIIEKRQSVAFWCNPISGHATLYWYQQILGQGPKLLIQFQNNGVVDDSQLPKDRFSAERLKGVDSTLKIQPAKLEDSAVYLCASSPRQGRNIQYFGAGTRLSVL.

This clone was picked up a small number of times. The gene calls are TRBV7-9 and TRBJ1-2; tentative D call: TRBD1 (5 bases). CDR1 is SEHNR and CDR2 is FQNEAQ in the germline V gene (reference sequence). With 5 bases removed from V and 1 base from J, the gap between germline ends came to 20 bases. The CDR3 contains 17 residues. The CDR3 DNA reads TGTGCCAGCAGCCCGTCAGCCGCGCAGGGAGGTAACTATGGCTACACCTTC. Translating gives CASSPSAAQGGNYGYTF. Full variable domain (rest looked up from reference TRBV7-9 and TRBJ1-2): DTGVSQNPRHKITKRGQNVTFRCDPISEHNRLYWYRQTLGQGPEFLTYFQNEAQLEKSRLLSDRFSAERPKGSFSTLEIQRTEQGDSAMYLCASSPSAAQGGNYGYTFGSGTRLTVV.

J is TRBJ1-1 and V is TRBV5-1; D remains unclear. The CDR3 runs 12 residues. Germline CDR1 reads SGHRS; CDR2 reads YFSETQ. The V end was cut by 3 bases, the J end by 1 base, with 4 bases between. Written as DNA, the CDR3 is TGCGCCAGCAGCTCCGGGAACACTGAAGCTTTCTTT. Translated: CASSSGNTEAFF. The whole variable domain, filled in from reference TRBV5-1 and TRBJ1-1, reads KAGVTQTPRYLIKTRGQQVTLSCSPISGHRSVSWYQQTPGQGLQFLFEYFSETQRNKGNFPGRFSGRQFSNSRSEMNVSTLELGDSALYLCASSSGNTEAFFGQGTRLTVV.

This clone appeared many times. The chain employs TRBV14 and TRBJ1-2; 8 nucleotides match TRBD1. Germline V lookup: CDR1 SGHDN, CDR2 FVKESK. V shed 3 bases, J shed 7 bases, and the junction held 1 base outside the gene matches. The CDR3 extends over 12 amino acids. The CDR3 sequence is CASSQGQAGYTF. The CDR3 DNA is TGTGCCAGCAGCCAGGGACAGGCTGGCTACACCTTC.

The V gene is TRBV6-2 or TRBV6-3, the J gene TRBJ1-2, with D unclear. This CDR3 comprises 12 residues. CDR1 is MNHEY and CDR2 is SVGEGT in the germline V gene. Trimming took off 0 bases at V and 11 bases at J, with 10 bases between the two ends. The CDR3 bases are TGTGCCAGCAGTTACTCGAGGCAGCGATACACCTTC. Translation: CASSYSRQRYTF.

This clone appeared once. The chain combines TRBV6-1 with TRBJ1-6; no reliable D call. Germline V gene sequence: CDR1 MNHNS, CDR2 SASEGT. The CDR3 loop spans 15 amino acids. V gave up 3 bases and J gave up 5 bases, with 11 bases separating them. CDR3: CASSDGVLDNSPLHF. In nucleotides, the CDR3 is TGTGCCAGCAGTGACGGGGTCCTGGATAATTCACCCCTCCACTTT.

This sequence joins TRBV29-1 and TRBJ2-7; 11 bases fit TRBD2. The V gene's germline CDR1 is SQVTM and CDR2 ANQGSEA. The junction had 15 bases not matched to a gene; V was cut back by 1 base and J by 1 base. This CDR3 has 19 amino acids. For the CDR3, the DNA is TGCAGCGTTGAAGTTTGGGAAATTACCCCTAGCGGGGGGTCCTACGAGCAGTACTTC. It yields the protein CSVEVWEITPSGGSYEQYF.

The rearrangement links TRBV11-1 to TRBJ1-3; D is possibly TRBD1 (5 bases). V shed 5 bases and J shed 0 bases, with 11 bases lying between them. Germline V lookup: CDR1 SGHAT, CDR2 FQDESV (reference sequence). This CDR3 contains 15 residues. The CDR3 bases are TGTGCCAGCAGCGGCGGGGCTTACTCTGGAAACACCATATATTTT. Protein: CASSGGAYSGNTIYF.

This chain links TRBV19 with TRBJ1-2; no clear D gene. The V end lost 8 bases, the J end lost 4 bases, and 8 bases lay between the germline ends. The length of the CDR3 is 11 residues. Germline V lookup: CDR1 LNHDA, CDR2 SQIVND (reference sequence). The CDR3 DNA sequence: TGTGCCAGTGGGAGTGGCTATGGCTACACCTTC. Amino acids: CASGSGYGYTF.